This T cell receptor beta chain was sequenced during a study of CD8+CD57+ T cells in acquired aplastic anemia. The CDR3 is 15 amino acids. The germline V gene encodes CDR1 MGHDK and CDR2 SYGVNS. V shed 3 bases and J 4 bases; nucleotides not matched to a gene: 8. CD8+CD57+ cell expansion, shown by flow cytometry, had occurred in the patients selected for sequencing. Patients had received no therapy at the time of blood sampling. TCR beta VDJ and CDR3 profiling used genomic DNA as template. TCRdb called the reads again in MiXCR, with one record for every CDR3 protein. Of approximately 190,000 distinct CDR3 sequences listed, less than 60% were seen once; the top ten hold over 7.5%.

The TCR comes from a human donor with aplastic anemia. The chain combines TRBV25-1 with TRBJ1-1; the match to TRBD1 covers 7 bases. Sequenced material: sorted CD4+, CD8+, or CD8+CD57+ T cells (not recorded which) from PBMCs. For the CDR3, the DNA is TGTGCCAGCAGTGAGGGACAGCTCCCCTCCACTGAAGCTTTCTTT. It encodes CASSEGQLPSTEAFF.